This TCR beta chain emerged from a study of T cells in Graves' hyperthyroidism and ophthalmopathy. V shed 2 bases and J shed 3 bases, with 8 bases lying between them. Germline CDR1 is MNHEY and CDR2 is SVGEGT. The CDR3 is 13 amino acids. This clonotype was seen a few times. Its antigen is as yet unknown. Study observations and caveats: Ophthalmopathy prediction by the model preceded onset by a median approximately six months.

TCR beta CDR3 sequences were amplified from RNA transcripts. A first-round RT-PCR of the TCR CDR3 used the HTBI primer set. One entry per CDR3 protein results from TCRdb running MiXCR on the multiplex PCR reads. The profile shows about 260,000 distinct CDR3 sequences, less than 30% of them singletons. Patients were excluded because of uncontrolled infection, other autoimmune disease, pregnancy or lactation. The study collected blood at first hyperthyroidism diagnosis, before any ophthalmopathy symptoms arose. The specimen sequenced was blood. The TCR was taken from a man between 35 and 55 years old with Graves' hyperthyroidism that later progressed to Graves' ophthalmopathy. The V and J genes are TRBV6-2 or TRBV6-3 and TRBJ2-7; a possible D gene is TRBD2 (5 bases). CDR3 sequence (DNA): TGTGCCAGCAGTTACGCCGGGAACTACGAGCAGTACTTC. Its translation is CASSYAGNYEQYF.